Listed here are 32 T cell receptor beta chains from one sample, sequenced in a study of T cell repertoires in aging, cancer and after chemotherapy (dated by TCRdb to the late 2010s). Instead of sorted cells or RNA, genomic DNA extracted from peripheral blood served as the source for amplifying TCR beta rearrangements. The instrument was an Illumina MiSeq. Rearranged TRB sequences spanning V, D and J segments were amplified in a multiplex touch-down PCR with a mixed TRB-A/B primer pool. TCRdb took the public reads, trimmed them with fastp at Q25, ran MiXCR for clone calling and kept in-frame beta chains. Entries are consolidated by CDR3 protein sequence, retaining the most common genes and DNA. The sample table contains some 2,000 distinct CDR3 sequences; only one count was recorded for less than 30% of them. Jointly, the top ten make up around 71% of the sample. Input material: blood. Receptors were obtained from a human donor with a blood cancer. The donor label of this sample is uncertain.

The chain couples TRBV6-6 to TRBJ2-7; possibly TRBD1 or TRBD2 for D (5 bases each). The germline CDR1 and CDR2 sequences are MNHNY and SVGAGI (reference sequence). V dropped 6 bases and J dropped 3 bases, with 12 bases sitting between them. The CDR3 has 13 amino acids. The DNA of the CDR3 is TGTGCCAGCAGATCCGGGACGAACTACGAGCAGTACTTC. Translation: CASRSGTNYEQYF.

The chain is built from TRBV11-1 and TRBJ1-3; D ambiguous. V was trimmed by 4 bases and J by 4 bases, leaving 5 bases between them. The CDR3 sequence is 12 residues long. CDR1 and CDR2 from the germline V gene are SGHAT and FQDESV (reference sequence). CDR3 nucleotides: TGTGCCAGCAGCTCCGGGGGAAACACCATATATTTT. Translating gives CASSSGGNTIYF.

V and J are TRBV5-4 and TRBJ2-1; D might be TRBD1 or TRBD2, each matching 5 bases. Germline values: CDR1 SGHNT, CDR2 YYREEE (reference sequence). The V and J ends lost 0 bases and 5 bases respectively, with 9 bases between them. This CDR3 contains 14 residues. The CDR3 nucleotides are TGTGCCAGCAGCTTGGAAGGGACCCACAATGAGCAGTTCTTC. Translating it yields CASSLEGTHNEQFF.

This clonotype was counted a few times. The chain uses TRBV27 and TRBJ2-5; TRBD1 agrees at 8 bases. The CDR3 sequence is 16 residues long. Trimming cost V 5 bases and J 4 bases; bases outside gene matches: 12. Germline V gene sequence: CDR1 MNHEY, CDR2 SMNVEV (reference sequence). The CDR3 sequence is CASSATTGVGGETQYF. The CDR3, as DNA: TGTGCCAGCAGTGCGACGACAGGGGTAGGTGGAGAGACCCAGTACTTC.

The chain links TRBV19 to TRBJ2-1, with 9 positions matching TRBD2. Unmatched junction bases numbered 5, after V lost 1 base and J lost 7 bases. The V gene's germline CDR1 is LNHDA and CDR2 SQIVND (reference sequence). The CDR3 is made up of 15 amino acids. CDR3 sequence: CASSIAAGGANEQFF. The CDR3 DNA reads TGTGCCAGTAGTATAGCGGCGGGGGGGGCTAATGAGCAGTTCTTC.

A word on this clonotype: Mismatch with germline at one junction end may stem from a read error. V is TRBV5-6 and J is TRBJ2-5; 7 bases line up with TRBD2. The CDR3 has 14 amino acids. From germline, CDR1 is SGHDT and CDR2 YYEEEE. The CDR3 here is CVSSSPAGEKTQYF. CDR3 nucleotides: TGTGTCAGCAGCTCGCCGGCGGGGGAGAAGACCCAGTACTTC.

The chain is built from TRBV12-3 or TRBV12-4 and TRBJ1-1; D is perhaps TRBD1 (5 bases). The CDR3 is 14 residues long. V lost 6 bases, J lost 0 bases, and 11 bases lay in between. The DNA for the CDR3 is TGTGCCAGCAGGCCCGGGACTATGAACACTGAAGCTTTCTTT. It codes for CASRPGTMNTEAFF.

This clonotype turned up a few times. The V gene is TRBV19, the J gene TRBJ1-5, with a weak D call TRBD1 (5 bases). There are 14 residues in the CDR3. The V and J ends lost 3 bases and 3 bases respectively, with 9 bases between them. Germline V gene data show CDR1 as LNHDA and CDR2 as SQIVND (reference sequence). In nucleotides, the CDR3 is TGTGCCAGTAGTATTTGGGGGGACAATCAGCCCCAGCATTTT. This sequence encodes CASSIWGDNQPQHF.

This clonotype appeared a few times. The gene calls are TRBV15 and TRBJ2-1; D tentatively fits TRBD1 or TRBD2 (6 bases each). This CDR3 contains 14 residues. Between the trimmed V and J ends, which lost 6 bases and 7 bases, there was a span of 16 bases. In germline, CDR1 is LNHNV, CDR2 YYDKDF (reference sequence). CDR3 sequence reads: CATRDSGARNEQFF. The CDR3, as DNA: TGTGCCACCAGGGACTCGGGGGCTCGGAATGAGCAGTTCTTC. Full variable domain (rest looked up from reference TRBV15 and TRBJ2-1): DAMVIQNPRYQVTQFGKPVTLSCSQTLNHNVMYWYQQKSSQAPKLLFHYYDKDFNNEADTPDNFQSRRPNTSFCFLDIRSPGLGDTAMYLCATRDSGARNEQFFGPGTRLTVL.

This clonotype has just a few counts. The V and J genes are TRBV27 and TRBJ2-5; the match to TRBD1 covers 7 bases. The CDR3 loop spans 14 amino acids. The V gene end was trimmed by 6 bases and the J gene end by 1 base; junction bases not matched to a gene: 5. Germline V gene lookup returns CDR1 MNHEY and CDR2 SMNVEV (reference sequence). This CDR3 reads CASSYRGLQETQYF. In DNA form, the CDR3 reads TGTGCCAGCAGCTACAGGGGTCTCCAAGAGACCCAGTACTTC.

For this clonotype: Compared with germline, one end of the junction differs, possibly owing to a read error. The J gene is TRBJ1-6, the V gene TRBV5-6, with D hard to call. This CDR3 is 17 amino acids long. CDR1 and CDR2 (germline): SGHDT, YYEEEE. DNA of the CDR3: TGTGTCAGCAGCTTGCGCCTAGGGAGCGGTAATAATTCACCCCTCCACTTT. Translating gives CVSSLRLGSGNNSPLHF.

Note on this clonotype: A junction boundary mismatches the germline segment, possibly from a read error. The CDR3 nucleotides read TGTGCCAGCTCACCACGGGGGGGCGGCAATCAGCCCAAGCATTTT. Residues: CASSPRGGGNQPKHF. The J gene is TRBJ1-5, the V gene TRBV18; perhaps TRBD1 as D (6 bases). CDR3 length equals 15 residues. CDR1 and CDR2 (germline): KGHSH, LQKENI.

By its share, this clonotype is medium-sized. The V call is TRBV19, the J call TRBJ1-2; D perhaps matches TRBD1 (6 bases). Trimming took 7 bases from V and 6 from J, leaving 9 bases between them. This CDR3 has 11 amino acids. Germline loops: CDR1 LNHDA, CDR2 SQIVND (reference sequence). CDR3 protein: CASTAGDGYTF. In nucleotides, the CDR3 is TGTGCCAGTACTGCAGGGGATGGCTACACCTTC.

In this sample, this clonotype turned up a few times. The genes are TRBV5-6 and TRBJ1-1; 8 positions match TRBD1. With V trimmed by 4 bases and J by 8 bases, 10 bases remained unmatched. The CDR3 is made up of 14 amino acids. Germline lookup yields CDR1 SGHDT and CDR2 YYEEEE. For the CDR3, the DNA is TGTGCCAGCAGCGGTGCAGGGGGCGAGCAAGAAGCTTTCTTT. Translated, it gives CASSGAGGEQEAFF.

This chain uses TRBV20-1 with TRBJ2-7, with 8 bases fitting TRBD2. The CDR3 covers 14 residues. CDR1 is DFQATT, CDR2 SNEGSKA, per germline (reference sequence). V shed 3 bases and J 7 bases; nucleotides not matched to a gene: 11. CDR3: CSARKGLATGEQYF. For the CDR3, the DNA is TGCAGTGCTAGGAAAGGACTAGCTACGGGGGAGCAGTACTTC.

This clonotype is termed medium-sized (0.01 to 0.1%). The chain couples TRBV6-2 or TRBV6-3 to TRBJ2-7; 10 nucleotides match TRBD1. Per germline, CDR1 MNHEY and CDR2 SVGEGT. The CDR3 sequence is 15 residues long. Losses at the gene ends were 6 bases for V and 5 bases for J; bases not matched to a gene: 10. CDR3 amino acids: CASRASGQGSDEQYF. DNA of the CDR3: TGTGCCAGCAGAGCATCGGGACAGGGGTCTGACGAGCAGTACTTC.

The chain links TRBV20-1 to TRBJ2-1, with D unresolved. The V and J ends lost 7 bases and 6 bases respectively, with 13 bases between them. Germline assignment: CDR1 DFQATT and CDR2 SNEGSKA (reference sequence). The CDR3 length is 12 residues. This chain's CDR3 is CSGIALLNEQFF. CDR3 bases: TGCAGTGGAATAGCTTTACTCAATGAGCAGTTCTTC.

The V gene is TRBV6-2 or TRBV6-3, the J gene TRBJ2-1, with a tentative D call TRBD1 (6 bases). CDR1 and CDR2 (germline): MNHEY, SVGEGT. The CDR3 is 14 amino acids. The V end was cut by 6 bases, the J end by 7 bases, with 16 bases between. The DNA of the CDR3 is TGTGCCAGCAGGCGGACAGAAACGAGGAATGAGCAGTTCTTC. Residues: CASRRTETRNEQFF.

As for this clonotype: At one end, the junction sequence differs from germline, possibly due to a read error. The gene calls are TRBV6-5 and TRBJ1-6; 11 bases line up with TRBD1. From germline, CDR1 is MNHEY and CDR2 SVGAGI. The CDR3 sequence is 15 residues long. The CDR3 DNA is TGTGCCATCAGTGGGACAGGGGGACGAAATTCACCCCTCCACTTT. Its translation: CAISGTGGRNSPLHF.

CDR3 in DNA: TGCAGTGCCGGGCCCGCTATAGCGGGAGTAGGCAATGAGCAGTTCTTC. Amino acid sequence: CSAGPAIAGVGNEQFF. The chain is built from TRBV20-1 and TRBJ2-1; 9 positions agree with TRBD2. CDR1 and CDR2 (germline): DFQATT, SNEGSKA (reference sequence). The CDR3 has 16 amino acids. J gave up 6 bases and V 6 bases, and 15 bases lay outside the gene matches.

A few counts support this clonotype. J is TRBJ2-1 and V is TRBV11-1, with 7 bases identical to TRBD2. Trimming cost V 8 bases and J 2 bases; bases outside gene matches: 12. CDR1 and CDR2 (germline): SGHAT, FQDESV (reference sequence). This CDR3 spans 16 amino acids. In nucleotides, the CDR3 is TGTGCCAGCGAGAACGGGGGGTGGAGTCCCTACAATGAGCAGTTCTTC. Translated: CASENGGWSPYNEQFF.

J is TRBJ2-5 and V is TRBV24-1; tentative D call: TRBD1 (5 bases). The CDR3 spans 13 residues. V was clipped by 5 bases and J by 4 bases, with 10 bases between them. Germline loops: CDR1 KGHDR, CDR2 SFDVKD. CDR3 region: CATSVAGIETQYF. DNA of the CDR3: TGTGCCACCAGTGTCGCAGGGATAGAGACCCAGTACTTC.

V is TRBV15 and J is TRBJ2-5, with 8 positions matching TRBD2. Losses at the gene ends were 1 base for V and 1 base for J; bases not matched to a gene: 5. The CDR3 totals 16 residues. Germline CDR1 is LNHNV and CDR2 is YYDKDF (reference sequence). CDR3 nucleotides: TGTGCCACCAGCAGAGGAGGGAGCGGGGGCCAAGAGACCCAGTACTTC. It translates to CATSRGGSGGQETQYF. Supplemented by reference TRBV15 and TRBJ2-5, the full variable domain reads DAMVIQNPRYQVTQFGKPVTLSCSQTLNHNVMYWYQQKSSQAPKLLFHYYDKDFNNEADTPDNFQSRRPNTSFCFLDIRSPGLGDTAMYLCATSRGGSGGQETQYFGPGTRLLVL.

The rearrangement joins TRBV20-1 to TRBJ1-6, with TRBD1 matching 9 bases. J gave up 3 bases and V 0 bases, and 9 bases lay outside the gene matches. Per germline, CDR1 DFQATT and CDR2 SNEGSKA (reference sequence). The CDR3 contains 18 residues. The CDR3 coding sequence is TGCAGTGCTAGAGATGACGGGACAGGGTCCATCTATAATTCACCCCTCCACTTT. It yields the protein CSARDDGTGSIYNSPLHF.

This clonotype was seen more than once but under ten times. This rearrangement joins TRBV11-3 to TRBJ2-4; TRBD2 might be the D (7 bases). V was shortened by 5 bases and J by 5 bases, with 16 bases between the two germline ends. Germline CDR1 reads SGHNT; CDR2 reads YENEEA. This CDR3 contains 15 residues. The CDR3 reads CASSRGGGRQNIQYF. In nucleotides, the CDR3 is TGTGCCAGCAGCCGGGGAGGGGGACGTCAAAACATTCAGTACTTC.

This clonotype was seen only a few times. The chain employs TRBV6-2 or TRBV6-3 and TRBJ2-7, with 7 nucleotides matching TRBD1. Germline assignment: CDR1 MNHEY and CDR2 SVGEGT. This CDR3 is 14 amino acids long. Unmatched junction bases numbered 9, after V lost 5 bases and J lost 5 bases. For the CDR3, the DNA is TGTGCCAGCAGTAAACGGACAGGTGGGGACGAGCAGTACTTC. Its translation is CASSKRTGGDEQYF.

The V gene is TRBV29-1, the J gene TRBJ1-5; D is perhaps TRBD1 (5 bases). This CDR3 is built from 13 residues. CDR1 is SQVTM, CDR2 ANQGSEA, per germline. Trimming shortened V by 3 bases and J by 4 bases, and 10 bases separated the two germline ends. CDR3 nucleotides: TGCAGCGTTGAGACAGCCGTAAATCAGCCCCAGCATTTT. Protein sequence: CSVETAVNQPQHF.

In DNA, the CDR3 is TGTGCCAGCAGCAAGAACAGGGCCTTGGAGGAAAAACTGTTTTTT. It is translated as CASSKNRALEEKLFF. J is TRBJ1-4 and V is TRBV5-4, with D possibly matching TRBD1 (6 bases). The V gene's germline CDR1 is SGHNT and CDR2 YYREEE (reference sequence). Trimming shortened V by 4 bases and J by 8 bases, and 18 bases separated the two germline ends. CDR3 length: 15 residues.

Turning to this clonotype: A read error is possible here, since a much larger clone lies one base away. This chain connects TRBV13 to TRBJ2-3; 12 bases are shared with TRBD2. The CDR3 is 18 amino acids. Germline CDR1 reads PRHDT; CDR2 reads FYEKMQ (reference sequence). CDR3 region: CASSSTGLAGLNRDTKYF. The CDR3 region has the DNA TGTGCCAGCAGCTCAACCGGACTAGCGGGGTTAAATAGGGATACGAAGTATTTT.

This clonotype was recorded a few times. The missing conserved phenylalanine or tryptophan at the end of this CDR3 makes a read error likely. The DNA is left out, because the CDR3 cannot be placed on it with certainty; the CDR3 is given as TCRdb lists it. The chain carries TRBV6-5 and TRBJ1-2. Germline V gene data show CDR1 as MNHEY and CDR2 as SVGAGI. The CDR3 totals 9 residues, both ends included. This CDR3 reads CASSYSSDR.

The chain combines TRBV20-1 with TRBJ1-6; 7 nucleotides line up with TRBD1. The CDR3 consists of 16 residues. Germline V gene data show CDR1 as DFQATT and CDR2 as SNEGSKA (reference sequence). V lost 2 bases, J lost 7 bases, and 11 bases stayed unmatched. This CDR3 is CSARYGTASSNSPLHF. Written as DNA, the CDR3 is TGCAGTGCTAGATACGGGACAGCAAGTTCCAATTCACCCCTCCACTTT.

This chain uses TRBV6-2 or TRBV6-3 with TRBJ2-7, with TRBD1 identical over 8 bases. The V and J ends lost 6 bases and 0 bases, in that order; junction bases with no gene match: 10. The germline V gene encodes CDR1 MNHEY and CDR2 SVGEGT. This CDR3 has 16 amino acids. CDR3 nucleotides: TGTGCCAGCAGCCGCCCGACAGGGGCCCTCTCCTACGAGCAGTACTTC. Its translation is CASSRPTGALSYEQYF.